Following are 29 T cell receptor beta chains from one sample sequenced in a study of T cell responses to AZD1222 COVID-19 vaccine. The protocol was immunoSEQ multiplex PCR, while the TCRdb copy is restricted to in-frame clones and leaves out a portion. The sample holds roughly 170,000 clones, around 88% seen once. Sample: peripheral blood, taken on day 0 of AZD1222 vaccination. The receptors originated from an adult in good health.

This clone has just a few counts. CDR3 region: CASSSGGGEGRELFF. CDR3 DNA sequence: TGTGCCAGCAGCTCCGGTGGGGGAGAGGGGCGGGAGCTGTTTTTT. V gene TRBV9 combines with J gene TRBJ2-2, with D perhaps matching TRBD1 or TRBD2 (5 bases each). This CDR3 has 15 residues. Germline CDR1 is SGDLS and CDR2 is YYNGEE. The V gene lost 4 bases and the J gene lost 9 bases, with 19 bases spanning the gap.

With respect to this clone: Germline is not matched at one junction end, which may reflect a read error. At the DNA level, this CDR3 is encoded by other sequences in the same sample as well. The chain carries TRBV30 and TRBJ2-7; the D gene is possibly TRBD1 (6 bases). Germline assignment: CDR1 GTSNPN and CDR2 SVGIG (reference sequence). The CDR3 totals 12 residues. The CDR3 reads CAWSRQGNEQYF. For the CDR3, the DNA is TGTGCCTGGAGTCGTCAGGGGAACGAGCAATACTTC.

This rearrangement joins TRBV29-1 to TRBJ2-7; the D gene is possibly TRBD1 (6 bases). The CDR3 is made up of 13 amino acids. Germline-derived CDR1 and CDR2 are SQVTM and ANQGSEA. With 4 bases removed from V and 6 bases from J, the gap between germline ends came to 16 bases. The CDR3 is CSVAPRTEGEQYF. In DNA form, the CDR3 reads TGCAGCGTTGCCCCTCGGACAGAGGGCGAGCAGTACTTC.

The CDR3 loop reads CASSVGISGGANEQFF. The CDR3, as DNA: TGTGCCAGCAGCGTAGGAATTAGCGGGGGGGCGAATGAGCAGTTCTTC. The chain employs TRBV9 and TRBJ2-1, with TRBD2 matching 11 bases. CDR1 and CDR2 from the germline V gene are SGDLS and YYNGEE. This CDR3 has 16 residues. J gave up 7 bases and V 0 bases, and 6 bases lay outside the gene matches.

The chain combines TRBV29-1 with TRBJ2-1; no definite D call. The CDR3 has 14 amino acids. Looked up from germline, CDR1 is SQVTM and CDR2 is ANQGSEA. V lost 3 bases to trimming and J lost 2 bases, with 11 bases between them. CDR3 amino acids: CSVENILTYNEQFF. As DNA, the CDR3 is TGCAGCGTTGAGAACATCCTAACCTACAATGAGCAGTTCTTC.

The chain has TRBV2 and TRBJ1-5; D is unresolved. CDR1 is SNHLY, CDR2 FYNNEI, per germline. The CDR3 extends over 14 amino acids. V was shortened by 6 bases and J by 7 bases, with 16 bases between the two germline ends. The CDR3 is CASSVDRTQQPQHF. CDR3 nucleotide sequence: TGTGCCAGCAGCGTGGACCGAACGCAGCAGCCCCAGCATTTT.

The chain links TRBV6-4 to TRBJ1-5; tentatively, D is TRBD1 (6 bases). Germline CDR1 reads MRHNA; CDR2 reads SNTAGT. V was cut by 5 bases and J by 9 bases, with 17 bases left in between. The CDR3 contains 14 residues. In DNA form, the CDR3 reads TGTGCCAGCAGTAGGACAGACGAGGGTCTGCCCCAGCATTTT. Translation gives CASSRTDEGLPQHF.

J is TRBJ2-3 and V is TRBV7-9, with 15 bases aligning to TRBD2. CDR3 length: 19 residues. Germline CDR1 and CDR2: SEHNR and FQNEAQ (reference sequence). The junction had 16 bases not matched to a gene; V was cut back by 9 bases and J by 3 bases. CDR3 protein: CASPGQGLAGGPLTDTQYF. The CDR3 DNA reads as TGTGCCAGTCCGGGACAGGGACTAGCGGGGGGTCCATTGACAGATACGCAGTATTTT.

The chain links TRBV6-5 to TRBJ2-4; 7 positions match TRBD2. The length of the CDR3 is 13 residues. The V segment lost 10 bases and the J segment 1 base; nucleotides outside the gene matches: 4. Germline V gives CDR1 MNHEY, CDR2 SVGAGI. The DNA for the CDR3 is TGTGCCACCATGGGGGGGGCCAAAAACATTCAGTACTTC. This translates into CATMGGAKNIQYF.

The V gene is TRBV6-6, the J gene TRBJ1-6, with 7 bases matching TRBD1. The germline V gene has CDR1 MNHNY and CDR2 SVGAGI (reference sequence). The CDR3 consists of 16 residues. V shed 5 bases and J 5 bases; nucleotides not matched to a gene: 9. DNA of the CDR3: TGTGCCAGCAGTCGTCCCTTGGGACAGAATAATTCACCCCTCCACTTT. Residues: CASSRPLGQNNSPLHF.

The genes are TRBV6-5 and TRBJ2-7; 9 bases line up with TRBD1. The CDR3 loop spans 12 amino acids. J was trimmed by 6 bases and V by 4 bases; bases with no gene match: 1. Germline V gene data show CDR1 as MNHEY and CDR2 as SVGAGI. The DNA of the CDR3 is TGTGCCAGCAGTTCGACAGGGGGCGAGCAGTACTTC. Translated, it gives CASSSTGGEQYF.

This chain links TRBV30 with TRBJ1-3; 7 bases line up with TRBD1. Germline V gene data show CDR1 as GTSNPN and CDR2 as SVGIG (reference sequence). The CDR3 contains 15 residues. With 0 bases clipped from V and 3 bases from J, the junction kept 5 bases outside the gene matches. The CDR3 DNA reads TGTGCCTGGAGTGTTCCAGGGGGTTATGGAAACACCATATATTTT. This encodes CAWSVPGGYGNTIYF.

This clone was counted between two and nine times. This chain links TRBV3-1 (or the pseudogene TRBV3-2) with TRBJ2-3, with D possibly matching TRBD1 (6 bases). V was pared by 4 bases and J by 1 base, with 9 bases between. The V gene's germline CDR1 is LGHDT and CDR2 YNNKEL (reference sequence). CDR3 length equals 14 residues. For the CDR3, the DNA is TGTGCCAGCAGCCTCGGACAGCGCACAGATACGCAGTATTTT. Protein: CASSLGQRTDTQYF.

The chain joins TRBV13 to TRBJ2-7, with D possibly called TRBD1 or TRBD2 (5 bases each). The length of the CDR3 is 13 residues. The V end was cut by 5 bases, the J end by 5 bases, with 13 bases between. Germline CDR1 and CDR2: PRHDT and FYEKMQ (reference sequence). The CDR3 region has the DNA TGTGCCAGCAGCCAGGGACGTAGCAACGAGCAGTACTTC. This gives the protein CASSQGRSNEQYF.

This chain uses TRBV7-5 with TRBJ1-6. TRBV7-5 is described as a pseudogene. The length of the CDR3 is 17 residues. The DNA for the CDR3 is TGTGCCAGAAGGCGTGATAGGGACCGCAGATATAATTCACCCCTCCACTTT. This gives the protein CARRRDRDRRYNSPLHF.

This clone was seen only once. This chain links TRBV6-2 or TRBV6-3 with TRBJ2-3; the D gene is possibly TRBD1 (5 bases). The CDR3 spans 14 residues. Trimming pared 4 bases from V and 3 bases from J, leaving 11 bases between. Germline-derived CDR1 and CDR2 are MNHEY and SVGEGT. This CDR3 is CASSLWGRTDTQYF. CDR3 DNA: TGTGCCAGCAGTTTGTGGGGCCGGACAGATACGCAGTATTTT.

The V call is TRBV28, the J call TRBJ2-4; 12 bases align to TRBD2. Per the germline V gene, CDR1 is MDHEN and CDR2 is SYDVKM. V dropped 10 bases and J dropped 4; count of bases not matched to a gene: 14. This CDR3 spans 17 amino acids. In DNA form, the CDR3 reads TGTGCCATCCAACAACCTAGCGGGAGGGTGGGGAAAAACATTCAGTACTTC. Its protein product is CAIQQPSGRVGKNIQYF. Looking up the rest from reference TRBV28 and TRBJ2-4 gives the full variable domain: DVKVTQSSRYLVKRTGEKVFLECVQDMDHENMFWYRQDPGLGLRLIYFSYDVKMKEKGDIPEGYSVSREKKERFSLILESASTNQTSMYLCAIQQPSGRVGKNIQYFGAGTRLSVL.

The chain has TRBV6-5 and TRBJ2-5; the match to TRBD1 covers 7 bases. There are 14 residues in the CDR3. Trimming removed 6 bases from V and 4 bases from J; junction bases left unmatched: 8. Germline V CDR1 and CDR2: MNHEY, SVGAGI. Here the CDR3 DNA reads TGTGCCAGCAGCCCATCGACAGGGCCAGAGACCCAGTACTTC. Residues: CASSPSTGPETQYF.

The chain couples TRBV19 to TRBJ2-3, with TRBD2 as a possible D gene (5 bases). The V end lost 7 bases, the J end lost 5 bases, and 22 bases lay between the germline ends. From germline, CDR1 is LNHDA and CDR2 SQIVND (reference sequence). The CDR3 spans 16 residues. The CDR3 protein is CASTSTDFLNRDTQYF. The CDR3 nucleotides are TGTGCCAGTACCTCCACGGACTTTCTTAACCGAGATACGCAGTATTTT.

The J gene is TRBJ2-7, the V gene TRBV5-6; D call uncertain. From germline, CDR1 is SGHDT and CDR2 YYEEEE. The CDR3 extends over 12 amino acids. V was pared by 2 bases and J by 1 base, with 4 bases between. The CDR3 sequence: CASSFGSYEQYF. The CDR3, as DNA: TGTGCCAGCAGCTTCGGTTCCTACGAGCAGTACTTC.

The chain carries TRBV5-6 and TRBJ1-4; 7 bases map to TRBD1. CDR1 and CDR2 (germline): SGHDT, YYEEEE. The CDR3 has 13 residues. J lost 4 bases, V lost 4 bases, and 1 base had no gene match. CDR3 protein: CASSQGGNEKLFF. CDR3 DNA: TGTGCCAGCAGCCAGGGGGGTAATGAAAAACTGTTTTTT.

The rearrangement uses TRBV7-8 and TRBJ1-5; 7 bases align to TRBD1. The CDR3 has 18 amino acids. J was trimmed by 7 bases and V by 5 bases; bases with no gene match: 20. The V gene's germline CDR1 is SGHVS and CDR2 FQNEAQ. The CDR3 DNA sequence: TGTGCCAGCAGCACCCCGAACAGACAGGGACTGCTAGAGCAGCCCCAGCATTTT. Amino acids: CASSTPNRQGLLEQPQHF.

The chain carries TRBV19 and TRBJ2-1; 7 bases are a match to TRBD2. Germline CDR1 is LNHDA and CDR2 is SQIVND (reference sequence). Trimming removed 0 bases from V and 0 bases from J; junction bases left unmatched: 2. The length of the CDR3 is 16 residues. In nucleotides, the CDR3 is TGTGCCAGTAGTATAGACGGCGGGAGCTCCTACAATGAGCAGTTCTTC. It encodes CASSIDGGSSYNEQFF.

The chain couples TRBV13 to TRBJ2-7, with 8 bases aligning to TRBD1. The germline V gene encodes CDR1 PRHDT and CDR2 FYEKMQ (reference sequence). V shed 1 base and J 5 bases; nucleotides not matched to a gene: 4. The CDR3 spans 14 residues. CDR3 region: CASSLESGGNEQYF. As DNA, the CDR3 is TGTGCCAGCAGCTTAGAATCAGGGGGCAACGAGCAGTACTTC. Full variable domain (rest looked up from reference TRBV13 and TRBJ2-7): AAGVIQSPRHLIKEKRETATLKCYPIPRHDTVYWYQQGPGQDPQFLISFYEKMQSDKGSIPDRFSAQQFSDYHSELNMSSLELGDSALYFCASSLESGGNEQYFGPGTRLTVT.

This clone was seen a handful of times. The J gene is TRBJ2-7, the V gene TRBV4-2, with 11 bases matching TRBD2. Germline V CDR1 and CDR2: LGHNA, YNFKEQ. The CDR3 contains 16 residues. V was pared by 0 bases and J by 7 bases, with 8 bases of the junction left unmatched. CDR3 DNA sequence: TGTGCCAGCAGCCAAGATATTACTAGCGGGAGCCGTGAGCAGTACTTC. Its protein product is CASSQDITSGSREQYF.

The chain joins TRBV13 to TRBJ2-7, with no clear D. Trimming took 5 bases from V and 4 from J, leaving 12 bases between them. The CDR3 runs 13 residues. Germline CDR1 and CDR2: PRHDT and FYEKMQ (reference sequence). CDR3 in amino acids: CASSLQRTYEQYF. CDR3 nucleotide sequence: TGTGCCAGCAGCCTCCAAAGGACGTACGAGCAGTACTTC.

The J gene is TRBJ1-2, the V gene TRBV2, with D possibly TRBD1 on 6 matching bases. The CDR3 runs to 14 residues. Trimming removed 7 bases from V and 2 bases from J, with 14 bases in between. CDR1 is SNHLY and CDR2 is FYNNEI in the germline V gene. In nucleotides, the CDR3 is TGTGCCAGCACCCCGAGTACAGGGAACTATGGCTACACCTTC. Translating gives CASTPSTGNYGYTF.

The chain employs TRBV12-5 and TRBJ2-1; 12 nucleotides line up with TRBD2. Trimming cost V 5 bases and J 7 bases; bases outside gene matches: 6. Germline values: CDR1 LGHNT, CDR2 FRNRAP. There are 15 residues in the CDR3. The CDR3 protein is CASGRTSGVGNEQFF. CDR3 DNA sequence: TGTGCTAGTGGTCGGACTAGCGGGGTAGGAAATGAGCAGTTCTTC.

V gene TRBV7-3 combines with J gene TRBJ1-2; D remains unclear. Germline CDR1 is SGHTA and CDR2 is FQGTGA. There are 14 residues in the CDR3. Trimming took off 6 bases at V and 1 base at J, with 12 bases between the two ends. The CDR3, as DNA: TGTGCCAGCAGGCCGGACCCGGGTAACTATGGCTACACCTTC. The encoded protein is CASRPDPGNYGYTF. Supplemented by reference TRBV7-3 and TRBJ1-2, the full variable domain reads GAGVSQTPSNKVTEKGKYVELRCDPISGHTALYWYRQSLGQGPEFLIYFQGTGAADDSGLPNDRFFAVRPEGSVSTLKIQRTERGDSAVYLCASRPDPGNYGYTFGSGTRLTVV.